Below, 12 T cell receptor beta chains from the same sample are listed, as sequenced in a study of breast tumors, draining lymph nodes, adjacent tissues. Breast cancer patients provided tissue from their axillary draining lymph nodes. MiXCR, applied by TCRdb to the multiplex PCR reads, yields one record per CDR3 protein. Here the sample spans 150,000 to 200,000 distinct CDR3 sequences, approximately 30% being singletons. The sample comprised axillary lymph node tissue. Every receptor here comes from a female donor with breast cancer. Some clones in this sample may be carry-over from other donors' samples.

This clonotype has at least ten counts. The gene calls are TRBV7-9 and TRBJ2-1; 9 bases fit TRBD1. The CDR3 has 16 residues. Germline values: CDR1 SEHNR, CDR2 FQNEAQ (reference sequence). V was clipped by 3 bases and J by 7 bases; unmatched bases: 10. The CDR3 loop is CASSFRPGQGSNEQFF. CDR3 nucleotides: TGTGCCAGCAGCTTCCGACCGGGACAGGGCTCGAATGAGCAGTTCTTC.

Concerning this clonotype: Since no conserved phenylalanine or tryptophan closes the CDR3, a read error is the likely cause. This chain joins TRBV29-1 and TRBJ1-2, with D uncertain. Trimming stripped 7 bases from V and 5 bases from J, with 17 bases between. CDR1 is SQVTM, CDR2 ANQGSEA, per germline. This CDR3 spans 13 amino acids. CDR3 DNA: TGCAGCGCCATCGTCCGGTCTACTTATGGCTACACCCTC. Protein: CSAIVRSTYGYTL.

Details on this clonotype: With a much larger clone just one base away, this may be a read error. The rearrangement uses TRBV5-5 and TRBJ2-7; D perhaps matches TRBD1 (5 bases). Germline CDR1 reads SGHKS; CDR2 reads YYEKEE (reference sequence). This CDR3 region has 14 residues. The CDR3 DNA reads TGTGCCAACAGCAGGGTCTTTTCCCCCTACGAGCAGTACTTC. It translates to CANSRVFSPYEQYF.

The J gene is TRBJ2-2, the V gene TRBV7-2; D is perhaps TRBD2 (5 bases). The ends were cut back, 1 base at V and 7 bases at J, with 13 bases in the middle. CDR3 length equals 15 residues. Germline loops: CDR1 SGHTA, CDR2 FQGNSA. DNA for the CDR3: TGTGCCAGCAGCTTAGATCAGCGGTATAGCGGGGAGCTGTTTTTT. This gives the protein CASSLDQRYSGELFF.

V gene TRBV9 combines with J gene TRBJ2-7; D unclear. The CDR3 is made up of 15 amino acids. V was cut by 0 bases and J by 1 base, with 11 bases left in between. Germline CDR1 reads SGDLS; CDR2 reads YYNGEE. CDR3 nucleotide sequence: TGTGCCAGCAGCGTAGAGGCGATGAGGTCCTACGAGCAGTACTTC. It yields the protein CASSVEAMRSYEQYF.

The chain joins TRBV6-5 to TRBJ1-2, with D hard to call. This CDR3 region has 13 residues. Germline CDR1 and CDR2: MNHEY and SVGAGI. Trimming shortened V by 9 bases and J by 1 base, and 12 bases separated the two germline ends. The CDR3 loop reads CASHPGFNYGYTF. CDR3 DNA sequence: TGTGCCAGTCACCCGGGCTTTAACTATGGCTACACCTTC.

The table lists this clonotype with many counts. The chain links TRBV20-1 to TRBJ2-7, with 14 bases matching TRBD2. The ends lost 6 bases at V and 5 bases at J; junction bases unmatched: 3. CDR1 and CDR2 from the germline V gene are DFQATT and SNEGSKA (reference sequence). The CDR3 covers 13 residues. CDR3 protein: CSAGLAGGDEQYF. CDR3 DNA: TGCAGTGCCGGACTAGCGGGGGGAGACGAGCAGTACTTC.

This clonotype was seen a handful of times. V is TRBV6-2 or TRBV6-3 and J is TRBJ2-3; D call uncertain. The V gene's germline CDR1 is MNHEY and CDR2 SVGEGT. The V end lost 7 bases, the J end lost 0 bases, and 14 bases lay between the germline ends. This CDR3 is 15 amino acids long. The CDR3 region has the DNA TGTGCCAGCACTCACGGCAGGTACAGCACAGATACGCAGTATTTT. This sequence encodes CASTHGRYSTDTQYF.

This clonotype has ten or more counts. This chain uses TRBV9 with TRBJ2-1; no clear D. Trimming took 2 bases from V and 6 from J, leaving 6 bases between them. Germline V lookup: CDR1 SGDLS, CDR2 YYNGEE. CDR3 size: 12 residues. The CDR3 region is CASSVWGNEQFF. The CDR3 DNA reads as TGTGCCAGCAGCGTGTGGGGCAATGAGCAGTTCTTC.

Many counts were recorded for this clonotype. The V and J genes are TRBV7-2 and TRBJ1-4; no firm D call. The germline V gene encodes CDR1 SGHTA and CDR2 FQGNSA. Trimming cost V 5 bases and J 7 bases, with 11 bases left between them. The CDR3 totals 13 residues. The CDR3 reads CASSPKGGEKLFF. The CDR3 DNA reads TGTGCCAGCAGCCCGAAGGGAGGTGAAAAACTGTTTTTT.

This clonotype has a count of ten or more. V gene TRBV11-3 combines with J gene TRBJ2-3; 7 bases fit TRBD1. V was pared by 5 bases and J by 3 bases, with 2 bases of the junction left unmatched. The CDR3 is made up of 13 amino acids. CDR1 is SGHNT, CDR2 YENEEA, per germline. The CDR3 spells CASSPQGTDTQYF. The CDR3 nucleotides read TGTGCCAGCAGCCCACAGGGGACAGATACGCAGTATTTT.

This clonotype has ten or more counts. The chain is built from TRBV20-1 and TRBJ2-3; no reliable D call. This CDR3 contains 15 residues. Germline V gene data show CDR1 as DFQATT and CDR2 as SNEGSKA (reference sequence). V lost 0 bases, J lost 3 bases, and 13 bases lay in between. This chain's CDR3 is CSARDQRLPTDTQYF. DNA for the CDR3: TGCAGTGCTAGAGATCAAAGGCTACCAACAGATACGCAGTATTTT.